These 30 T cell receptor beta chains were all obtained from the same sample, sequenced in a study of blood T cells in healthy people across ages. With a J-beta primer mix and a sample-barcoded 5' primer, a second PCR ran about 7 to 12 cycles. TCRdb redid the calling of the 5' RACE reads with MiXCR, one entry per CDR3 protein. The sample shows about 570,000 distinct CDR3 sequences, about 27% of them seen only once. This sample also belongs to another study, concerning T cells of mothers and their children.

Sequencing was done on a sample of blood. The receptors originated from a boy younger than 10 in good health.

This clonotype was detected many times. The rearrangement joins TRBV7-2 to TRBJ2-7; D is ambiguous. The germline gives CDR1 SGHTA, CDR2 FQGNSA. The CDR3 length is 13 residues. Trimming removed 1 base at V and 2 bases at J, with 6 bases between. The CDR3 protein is CASSLGIAYEQYF. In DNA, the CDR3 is TGTGCCAGCAGCTTAGGCATAGCCTACGAGCAGTACTTC.

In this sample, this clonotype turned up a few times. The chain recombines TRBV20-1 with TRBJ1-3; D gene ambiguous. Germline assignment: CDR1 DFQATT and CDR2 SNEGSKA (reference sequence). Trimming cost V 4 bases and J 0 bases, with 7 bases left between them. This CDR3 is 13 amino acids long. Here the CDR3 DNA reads TGCAGTGCTACTGACTACTCTGGAAACACCATATATTTT. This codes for CSATDYSGNTIYF.

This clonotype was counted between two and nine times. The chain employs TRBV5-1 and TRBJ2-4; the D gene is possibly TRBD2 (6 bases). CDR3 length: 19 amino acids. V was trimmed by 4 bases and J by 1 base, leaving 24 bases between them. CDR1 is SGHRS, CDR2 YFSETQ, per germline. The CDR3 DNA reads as TGCGCCAGCAGCGGGGACTCGCGCACAGCCCTGCTCGCCAAAAACATTCAGTACTTC. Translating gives CASSGDSRTALLAKNIQYF.

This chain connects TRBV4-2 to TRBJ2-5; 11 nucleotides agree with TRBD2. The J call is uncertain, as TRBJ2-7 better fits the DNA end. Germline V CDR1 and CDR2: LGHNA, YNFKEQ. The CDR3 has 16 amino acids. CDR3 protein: CASSHSTSGNGNEQYF. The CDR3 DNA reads TGTGCCAGCAGCCACTCGACTAGCGGGAATGGAAACGAGCAGTACTTC.

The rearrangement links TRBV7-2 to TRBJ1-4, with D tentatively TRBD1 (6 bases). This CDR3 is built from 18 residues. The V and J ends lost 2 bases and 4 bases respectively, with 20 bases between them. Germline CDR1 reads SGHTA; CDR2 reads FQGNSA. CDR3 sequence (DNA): TGTGCCAGCAGCTTATACCCCCGGGCAGGGGCCTATAATGAAAAACTGTTTTTT. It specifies CASSLYPRAGAYNEKLFF.

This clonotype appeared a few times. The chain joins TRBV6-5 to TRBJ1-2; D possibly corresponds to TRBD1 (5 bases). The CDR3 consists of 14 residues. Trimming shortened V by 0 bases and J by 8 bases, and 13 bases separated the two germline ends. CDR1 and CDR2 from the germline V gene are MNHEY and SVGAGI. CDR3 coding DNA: TGTGCCAGCAGTTACTCCGTGGGGGGAGGGGGCTACACCTTC. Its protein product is CASSYSVGGGGYTF.

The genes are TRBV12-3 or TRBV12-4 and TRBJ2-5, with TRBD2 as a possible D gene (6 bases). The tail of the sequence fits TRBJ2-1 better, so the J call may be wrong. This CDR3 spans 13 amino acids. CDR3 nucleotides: TGTGCCCGAGTGGACTACCCCGGTAGTGAGCAGTTCTTC. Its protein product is CARVDYPGSEQFF.

The CDR3 coding sequence is TGTGCCACCAGCGACAGCTCTGGGGCCAACGTCCTGACTTTC. Protein: CATSDSSGANVLTF. This chain joins TRBV24-1 and TRBJ2-6; D is possibly TRBD1 (5 bases). There are 14 residues in the CDR3. Between the trimmed V and J ends, which lost 7 bases and 0 bases, there was a span of 6 bases. Germline V gene data show CDR1 as KGHDR and CDR2 as SFDVKD.

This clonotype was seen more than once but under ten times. CDR3 bases: TGCAGTGCCGCAGACAGGGGGACTAGCCGGGACGGGGAGCTGTTTTTT. Residues: CSAADRGTSRDGELFF. The chain employs TRBV20-1 and TRBJ2-2; D is perhaps TRBD1 or TRBD2 (9 bases each). Trimming took 6 bases from V and 7 from J, leaving 24 bases between them. The germline V gene has CDR1 DFQATT and CDR2 SNEGSKA (reference sequence). The CDR3 sequence is 16 residues long.

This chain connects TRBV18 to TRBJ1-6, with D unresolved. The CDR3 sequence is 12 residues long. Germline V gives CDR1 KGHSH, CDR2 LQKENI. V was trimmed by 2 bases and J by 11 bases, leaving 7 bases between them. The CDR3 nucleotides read TGTGCCAGCTCACCAGAGGCGGCACCCCTCCACTTT. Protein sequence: CASSPEAAPLHF.

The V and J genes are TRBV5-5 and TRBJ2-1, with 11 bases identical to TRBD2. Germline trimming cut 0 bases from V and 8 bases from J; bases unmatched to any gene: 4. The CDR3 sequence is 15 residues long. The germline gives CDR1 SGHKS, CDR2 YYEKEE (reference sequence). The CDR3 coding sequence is TGTGCCAGCAGCTTGGCCGTACTAGCGGGGGATGAGCAGTTCTTC. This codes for CASSLAVLAGDEQFF.

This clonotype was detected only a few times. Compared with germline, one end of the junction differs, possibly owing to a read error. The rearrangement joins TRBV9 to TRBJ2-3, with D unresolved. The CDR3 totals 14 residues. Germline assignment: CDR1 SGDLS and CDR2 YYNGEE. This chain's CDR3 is CASSVRQSADTQYF. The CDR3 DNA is TGTGCTAGCAGCGTCAGGCAGTCCGCAGATACGCAGTATTTT.

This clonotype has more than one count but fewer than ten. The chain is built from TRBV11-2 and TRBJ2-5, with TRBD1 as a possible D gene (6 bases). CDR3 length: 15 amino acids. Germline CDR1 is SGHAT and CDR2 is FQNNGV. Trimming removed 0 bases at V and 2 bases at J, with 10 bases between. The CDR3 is CASSLDGQRQETQYF. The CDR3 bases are TGTGCCAGCAGCTTAGATGGACAGCGTCAAGAGACCCAGTACTTC.

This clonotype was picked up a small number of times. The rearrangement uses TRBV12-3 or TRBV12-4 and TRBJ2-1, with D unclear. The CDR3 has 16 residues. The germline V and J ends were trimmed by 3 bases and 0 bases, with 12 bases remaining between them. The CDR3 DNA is TGTGCCAGCAGTTTCGGGCCTTTCCTCTCCTACAATGAGCAGTTCTTC. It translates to CASSFGPFLSYNEQFF.

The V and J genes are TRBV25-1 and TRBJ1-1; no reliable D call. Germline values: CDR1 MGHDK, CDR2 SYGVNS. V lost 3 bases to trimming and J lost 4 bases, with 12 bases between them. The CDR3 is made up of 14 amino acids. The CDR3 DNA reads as TGTGCCAGCAGTGATTTGATAGGAGGCACTGAAGCTTTCTTT. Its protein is CASSDLIGGTEAFF.

CDR3 sequence (DNA): TGCGCCAGCAGCGCGATAGGGGCCGGGGAGCTGTTTTTT. Its protein product is CASSAIGAGELFF. V gene TRBV5-1 combines with J gene TRBJ2-2, with D possibly matching TRBD1 (5 bases). The CDR3 has 13 amino acids. V lost 4 bases to trimming and J lost 6 bases, with 10 bases between them. Germline V lookup: CDR1 SGHRS, CDR2 YFSETQ.

CDR3: CASSLARGKQPQHF. CDR3 in DNA: TGTGCCAGCAGTCTTGCCAGGGGTAAACAGCCCCAGCATTTT. The chain recombines TRBV27 with TRBJ1-5, with D tentatively TRBD1 (6 bases). The CDR3 contains 14 residues. V lost 5 bases and J 7 bases, leaving 15 bases between the germline ends. Germline loops: CDR1 MNHEY, CDR2 SMNVEV (reference sequence).

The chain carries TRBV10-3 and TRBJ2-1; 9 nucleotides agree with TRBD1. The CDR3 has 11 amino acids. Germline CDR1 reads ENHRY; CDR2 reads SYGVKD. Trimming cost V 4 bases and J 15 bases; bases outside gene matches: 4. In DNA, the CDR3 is TGTGCCATCAGTGGGACAGGGGTTTGGTTCTTC. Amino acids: CAISGTGVWFF.

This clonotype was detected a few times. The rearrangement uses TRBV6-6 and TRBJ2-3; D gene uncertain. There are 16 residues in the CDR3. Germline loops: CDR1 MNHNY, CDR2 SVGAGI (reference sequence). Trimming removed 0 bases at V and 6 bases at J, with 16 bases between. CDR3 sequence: CASSYSLAELGDTQYF. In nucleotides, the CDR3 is TGTGCCAGCAGTTACTCGCTCGCCGAATTGGGCGATACGCAGTATTTT.

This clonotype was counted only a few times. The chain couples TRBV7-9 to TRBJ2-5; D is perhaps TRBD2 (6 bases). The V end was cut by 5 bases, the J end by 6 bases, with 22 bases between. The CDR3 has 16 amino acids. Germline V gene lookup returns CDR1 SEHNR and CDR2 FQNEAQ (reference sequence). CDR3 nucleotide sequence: TGTGCCAGCAGCCGATGGGAGCTCATGGGGAGGAAGACCCAGTACTTC. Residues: CASSRWELMGRKTQYF. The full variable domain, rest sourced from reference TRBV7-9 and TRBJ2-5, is DTGVSQNPRHKITKRGQNVTFRCDPISEHNRLYWYRQTLGQGPEFLTYFQNEAQLEKSRLLSDRFSAERPKGSFSTLEIQRTEQGDSAMYLCASSRWELMGRKTQYFGPGTRLLVL.

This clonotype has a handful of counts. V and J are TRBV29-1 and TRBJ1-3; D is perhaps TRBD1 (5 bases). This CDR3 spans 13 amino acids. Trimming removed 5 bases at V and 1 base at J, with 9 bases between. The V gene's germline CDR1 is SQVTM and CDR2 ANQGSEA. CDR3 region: CSVIQGSGNTIYF. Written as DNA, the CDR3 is TGCAGCGTTATCCAGGGATCTGGAAACACCATATATTTT.

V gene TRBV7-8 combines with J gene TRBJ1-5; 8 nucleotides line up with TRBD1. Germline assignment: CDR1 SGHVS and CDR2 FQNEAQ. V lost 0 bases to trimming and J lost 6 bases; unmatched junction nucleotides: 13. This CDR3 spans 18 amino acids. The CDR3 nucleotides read TGTGCCAGCAGCTTAGCGTCAGGACAGGGCGGTTTTATTCAGCCCCAGCATTTT. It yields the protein CASSLASGQGGFIQPQHF.

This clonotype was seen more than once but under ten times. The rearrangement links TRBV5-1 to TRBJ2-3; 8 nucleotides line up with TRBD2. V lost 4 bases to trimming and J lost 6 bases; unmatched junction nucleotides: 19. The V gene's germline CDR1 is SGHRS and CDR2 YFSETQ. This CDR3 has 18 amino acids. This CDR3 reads CASSARGGREAGDDTQYF. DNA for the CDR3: TGCGCCAGCAGCGCCCGGGGGGGGCGCGAGGCGGGAGACGATACGCAGTATTTT.

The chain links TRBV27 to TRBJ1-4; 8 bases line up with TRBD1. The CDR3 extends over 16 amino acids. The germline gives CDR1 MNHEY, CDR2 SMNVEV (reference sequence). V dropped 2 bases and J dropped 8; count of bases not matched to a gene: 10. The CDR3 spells CASSLDPQGAREKLFF. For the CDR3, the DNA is TGTGCCAGCAGTTTAGACCCGCAGGGGGCTCGGGAAAAACTGTTTTTT.

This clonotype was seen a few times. CDR3 nucleotides: TGTGCCAGCAGGCCCCCGGAGGGCAGGGGCTTTGGCTACACCTTC. Its translation is CASRPPEGRGFGYTF. V usage is TRBV6-5 and J usage is TRBJ1-2, with a weak D call TRBD1 (6 bases). The V and J ends lost 6 bases and 7 bases respectively, with 21 bases between them. Germline V gene lookup returns CDR1 MNHEY and CDR2 SVGAGI. The CDR3 is 15 amino acids.

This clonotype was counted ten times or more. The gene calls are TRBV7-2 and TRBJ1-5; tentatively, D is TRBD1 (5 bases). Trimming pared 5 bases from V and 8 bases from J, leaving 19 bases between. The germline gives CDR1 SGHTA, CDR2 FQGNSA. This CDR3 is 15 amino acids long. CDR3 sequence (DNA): TGTGCCAGCAGCCGCCAGGGAGGTTATAATGAGCCCCAGCATTTT. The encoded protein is CASSRQGGYNEPQHF.

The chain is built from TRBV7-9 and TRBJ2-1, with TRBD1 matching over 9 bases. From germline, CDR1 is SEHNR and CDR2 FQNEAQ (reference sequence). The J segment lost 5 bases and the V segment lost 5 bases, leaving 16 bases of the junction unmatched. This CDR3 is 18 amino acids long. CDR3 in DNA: TGTGCCAGCAGCCCGTTCAGGGGACAGGGTTTCAGGGACAATGAGCAGTTCTTC. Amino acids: CASSPFRGQGFRDNEQFF.

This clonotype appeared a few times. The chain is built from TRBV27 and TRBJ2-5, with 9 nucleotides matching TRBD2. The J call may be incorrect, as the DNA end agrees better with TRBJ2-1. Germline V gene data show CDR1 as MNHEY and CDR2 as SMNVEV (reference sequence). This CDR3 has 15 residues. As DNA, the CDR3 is TGTGCCAGCAGTCTAAGACTAGCGGCGACCCCCGAGCAGTTCTTC. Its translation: CASSLRLAATPEQFF.

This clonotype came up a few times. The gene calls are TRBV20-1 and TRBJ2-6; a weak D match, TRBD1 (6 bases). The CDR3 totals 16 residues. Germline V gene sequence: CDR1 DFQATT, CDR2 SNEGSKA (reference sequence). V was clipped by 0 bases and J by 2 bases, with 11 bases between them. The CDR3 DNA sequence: TGCAGTGCTAGAGACGCCGACAGGACTGGGGCCAACGTCCTGACTTTC. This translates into CSARDADRTGANVLTF.

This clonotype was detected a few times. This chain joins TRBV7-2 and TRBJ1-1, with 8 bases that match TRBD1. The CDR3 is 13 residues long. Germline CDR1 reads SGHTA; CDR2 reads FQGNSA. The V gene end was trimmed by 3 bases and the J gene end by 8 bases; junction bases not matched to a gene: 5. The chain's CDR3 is CASSFDRGQEAFF. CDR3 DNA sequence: TGTGCCAGCAGCTTCGACAGGGGTCAAGAAGCTTTCTTT.